Listed below are T cell receptor beta chains from one sample, sequenced in a study of identical twins. TCRdb reprocessed the 5' RACE reads via MiXCR and lists one record per CDR3 protein. Of just over 500,000 distinct CDR3 sequences detected, approximately 22% appear once; the ten largest clones hold under 0.95%. The data were also submitted as part of a second study, on T cells expressing NK-cell markers.

Sequencing was carried out using CD4+ T cells sorted from blood. The receptor source for this set is a woman under 30 in good health. CDR3s include the opening cysteine and the closing phenylalanine or tryptophan. Each record gives: V gene, J gene, D gene, clone size, CDR3 DNA, CDR3 protein. A D gene is named only where the DNA matches it firmly. Some rows mark clone size as missing; the rest say once, few, many or name a class of expanded clone.

v_gene: TRBV25-1; j_gene: TRBJ2-1; d_gene: NA; abundance: many; CDR3nt: TGTGCCAGCAGTGAATGGGGACGGAGCTCCTACAATGAGCAGTTCTTC; CDR3aa: CASSEWGRSSYNEQFF
v_gene: TRBV20-1; j_gene: TRBJ2-2; d_gene: TRBD2; abundance: once; CDR3nt: TGCAGTGTTGCCCCGGGACTAGTGAACACCGGGGAGCTGTTTTTT; CDR3aa: CSVAPGLVNTGELFF
v_gene: TRBV7-8; j_gene: TRBJ1-2; d_gene: NA; abundance: NA; CDR3nt: TGTGCCAGCAGCTTAGAACACACGGGGGGCTACACCTTC; CDR3aa: CASSLEHTGGYTF
v_gene: TRBV10-3; j_gene: TRBJ2-5; d_gene: NA; abundance: many; CDR3nt: TGTGCCATCAGTGTGGAAGAGTCAGGGACCCAGTACTTC; CDR3aa: CAISVEESGTQYF
v_gene: TRBV21-1; j_gene: TRBJ2-7; d_gene: NA; abundance: few; CDR3nt: TGTGCCAGCAGCAGACGCGCTGACTACCCCGCTCGTTACGAGCAGTACTTC; CDR3aa: CASSRRADYPARYEQYF
v_gene: TRBV5-4; j_gene: TRBJ2-3; d_gene: TRBD2; abundance: NA; CDR3nt: TGTGCCAGCAGCTTGAACGGGGGGATCACAGATACGCAGTATTTT; CDR3aa: CASSLNGGITDTQYF
v_gene: TRBV6-5; j_gene: TRBJ2-7; d_gene: TRBD2; abundance: NA; CDR3nt: TGTGCCAGCAGTTACGCGGGGGGTGCTATGTACGAGCAGTACTTC; CDR3aa: CASSYAGGAMYEQYF
v_gene: TRBV29-1; j_gene: TRBJ2-5; d_gene: NA; abundance: many; CDR3nt: TGCAGCGTTGTTGGGCTCCAAGAGACCCAGTACTTC; CDR3aa: CSVVGLQETQYF
v_gene: TRBV15; j_gene: TRBJ2-7; d_gene: NA; abundance: NA; CDR3nt: TGTGCCACCAGCAGATTAGCGGACGAGCAGTACTTC; CDR3aa: CATSRLADEQYF
v_gene: TRBV12-3/TRBV12-4; j_gene: TRBJ2-1; d_gene: TRBD2; abundance: few; CDR3nt: TGTGCCAGCAGTTTAGTACTAGCGGGAGCTAATGAGCAGTTCTTC; CDR3aa: CASSLVLAGANEQFF
v_gene: TRBV29-1; j_gene: TRBJ1-1; d_gene: TRBD1; abundance: few; CDR3nt: TGCAGCGTTAGTGGACAGGGGAAACACACTGAAGCTTTCTTT; CDR3aa: CSVSGQGKHTEAFF
v_gene: TRBV20-1; j_gene: TRBJ2-1; d_gene: NA; abundance: NA; CDR3nt: TGCAGTGCTAGGAATGGGCGGGATTACCACAATGAGCAGTTCTTC; CDR3aa: CSARNGRDYHNEQFF
v_gene: TRBV6-1; j_gene: TRBJ2-1; d_gene: TRBD1; abundance: NA; CDR3nt: TGTGCCAGCAGCTCCCGGGACAGGCGAGTCAATGAGCAGTTCTTC; CDR3aa: CASSSRDRRVNEQFF
v_gene: TRBV5-6; j_gene: TRBJ1-6; d_gene: NA; abundance: many; CDR3nt: TGTGCCAGCAGCTACCGGGACACGAGCTCCTATAATTCACCCCTCCACTTT; CDR3aa: CASSYRDTSSYNSPLHF
v_gene: TRBV20-1; j_gene: TRBJ1-6; d_gene: NA; abundance: NA; CDR3nt: TGCAGTGCTAGAGAAGGGTCAGATTCACCCCTCCACTTT; CDR3aa: CSAREGSDSPLHF
v_gene: TRBV10-3; j_gene: TRBJ1-1; d_gene: NA; abundance: NA; CDR3nt: TGTGCCATCAGTGACGCGGCAGGGTTGAACACTGAAGCTTTCTTT; CDR3aa: CAISDAAGLNTEAFF
v_gene: TRBV5-1; j_gene: TRBJ2-1; d_gene: NA; abundance: NA; CDR3nt: TGCGCCAGCAGCTTGGTGGGCGTCAGCTCCTACAATGAGCAGTTCTTC; CDR3aa: CASSLVGVSSYNEQFF
v_gene: TRBV29-1; j_gene: TRBJ1-2; d_gene: TRBD1; abundance: NA; CDR3nt: TGCAGCGTTGAATCCCGGGACAGGTCGAACTATGGCTACACCTTC; CDR3aa: CSVESRDRSNYGYTF
v_gene: TRBV27; j_gene: TRBJ1-1; d_gene: TRBD1; abundance: few; CDR3nt: TGTGCCAGCATTCTCCGGGACAGTCGGTACACTGAAGCTTTCTTT; CDR3aa: CASILRDSRYTEAFF
v_gene: TRBV24-1; j_gene: TRBJ2-4; d_gene: NA; abundance: many; CDR3nt: TGTGCCACCAGTGACAGCCAAAACATTCAGTACTTC; CDR3aa: CATSDSQNIQYF
v_gene: TRBV12-3/TRBV12-4; j_gene: TRBJ1-4; d_gene: NA; abundance: many; CDR3nt: TGTGCCAGCAGCCCGAGCAGATCTAATGAAAAACTGTTTTTT; CDR3aa: CASSPSRSNEKLFF
v_gene: TRBV20-1; j_gene: TRBJ1-2; d_gene: NA; abundance: few; CDR3nt: TGCAGTGCTAGAGATATGCTAGTTTACTATGGCTACACCTTC; CDR3aa: CSARDMLVYYGYTF
v_gene: TRBV4-2; j_gene: TRBJ1-1; d_gene: TRBD1; abundance: few; CDR3nt: TGTGCCAGCAGCCGAGAAGGACAGGGGAAGAACACTGAAGCTTTCTTT; CDR3aa: CASSREGQGKNTEAFF
v_gene: TRBV29-1; j_gene: TRBJ2-3; d_gene: NA; abundance: many; CDR3nt: TGCAGCGTTGAGTCCCACCCCGCAGATACGCAGTATTTT; CDR3aa: CSVESHPADTQYF